This T cell receptor beta chain was found in a study of blood T cell repertoires in COVID-19. Study-level information: Collection of acute and convalescent COVID-19 samples took place in the United States, Italy and Spain. The analysed material was cDNA or gDNA that came from T cells, B-cell-depleted T cells, or PBMCs.

The germline CDR1 and CDR2 sequences are SEHNR and FQNEAQ (reference sequence). The germline V and J ends were trimmed by 5 bases and 1 base, with 12 bases remaining between them. This CDR3 has 14 residues. Study processing details: Quantification of nucleated cells was approximated via reference gene primer amplification. Profiled with immunoSEQ multiplex PCR; TCRdb holds only in-frame clones, not every one. V and J calls and clone size follow that table, whereas D and trimming were derived from the DNA. The repertoire holds around 260,000 clones, with around 90% as singletons. Sequencing was performed on peripheral blood. The chain uses TRBV7-9 and TRBJ2-7; D might be TRBD1 (5 bases). The receptor's source is a human donor in a cohort sampled during active COVID-19. The CDR3 DNA reads TGTGCCAGCAGCGCCGGACACCCTTCCTACGAGCAGTACTTC. Protein sequence: CASSAGHPSYEQYF.